A single sample gave rise to the 3 T cell receptor beta chains below, sequenced in a study of CD8 T cells in Susac syndrome. RNA in amounts of roughly 0.5 to 1 ug was reverse transcribed with random hexamers. TCRdb passed the immunoSEQ multiplex PCR reads through MiXCR, listing each CDR3 protein once. The sample lists 160,000 or so distinct CDR3 sequences, roughly 95% occurring once. Sequenced sample: CD4+ T cells from PBMCs. These receptors were collected from a human donor with multiple sclerosis.

The chain recombines TRBV19 with TRBJ1-1, with D possibly matching TRBD1 (5 bases). Deletions cut 5 bases from V and 1 base from J, with 11 bases between. This CDR3 region has 14 residues. Germline loops: CDR1 LNHDA, CDR2 SQIVND (reference sequence). CDR3 nucleotide sequence: TGTGCCAGTAGTGTACAGGTTGCGAACACTGAAGCTTTCTTT. Residues: CASSVQVANTEAFF. The complete variable domain, with remaining parts taken from reference TRBV19 and TRBJ1-1, reads DGGITQSPKYLFRKEGQNVTLSCEQNLNHDAMYWYRQDPGQGLRLIYYSQIVNDFQKGDIAEGYSVSREKKESFPLTVTSAQKNPTAFYLCASSVQVANTEAFFGQGTRLTVV.

The rearrangement joins TRBV7-8 to TRBJ2-3; 8 bases fit TRBD2. The CDR3 extends over 19 amino acids. In germline, CDR1 is SGHVS, CDR2 FQNEAQ. The V gene end was trimmed by 2 bases and the J gene end by 4 bases; junction bases not matched to a gene: 17. The CDR3 sequence is CASSLRLSTVAGTSDTQYF. The CDR3 DNA reads TGTGCCAGCAGCTTACGTTTAAGTACGGTAGCGGGGACTTCAGATACGCAGTATTTT.

This clonotype was seen once. V is TRBV6-5 and J is TRBJ1-1, with D perhaps TRBD1 (5 bases). Between the trimmed V and J ends, which lost 4 bases and 0 bases, there was a span of 15 bases. Germline V gene sequence: CDR1 MNHEY, CDR2 SVGAGI. The CDR3 has 16 amino acids. CDR3 coding DNA: TGTGCCAGCAGTTCAGCTTACAGGTTTATGAACACTGAAGCTTTCTTT. Translation gives CASSSAYRFMNTEAFF.